This entry lists 17 T cell receptor beta chains sequenced from one sample in a study of blood T cell repertoires in COVID-19. Using immunoSEQ multiplex PCR, the repertoire was profiled, and TCRdb retains in-frame clones only, with some absent. The sample gives 250,000 to 350,000 clones, over 80% of which show up once; approximately 6% is in the top ten. The sequenced material came from peripheral blood. The source of these receptors is a woman between 45 and 60 years old with COVID-19, enrolled during active disease.

This clone has only one observation. This chain uses TRBV5-4 with TRBJ2-3; possibly TRBD2 for D (6 bases). V was clipped by 8 bases and J by 0 bases, with 13 bases between them. CDR3 length equals 14 residues. Germline V gene lookup returns CDR1 SGHNT and CDR2 YYREEE (reference sequence). DNA of the CDR3: TGTGCCAGTTATCGGGGGTCTAGCACAGATACGCAGTATTTT. Translation: CASYRGSSTDTQYF.

The rearrangement uses TRBV24-1 and TRBJ2-1, with TRBD2 matching 16 bases. The germline V gene encodes CDR1 KGHDR and CDR2 SFDVKD. The J segment lost 4 bases and the V segment lost 0 bases, leaving 2 bases of the junction unmatched. CDR3 length: 18 amino acids. The CDR3 nucleotides are TGTGCCACCAGTGATTTGGGGACTAGCGGGAGGGCATACAATGAGCAGTTCTTC. Translation: CATSDLGTSGRAYNEQFF.

The chain uses TRBV5-1 and TRBJ2-1; tentatively, D is TRBD2 (6 bases). Per germline, CDR1 SGHRS and CDR2 YFSETQ. The CDR3 extends over 16 amino acids. Between the trimmed V and J ends, which lost 1 base and 2 bases, there was a span of 13 bases. The CDR3: CASSLIWRGTYNEQFF. DNA of the CDR3: TGCGCCAGCAGCTTGATTTGGCGGGGTACCTACAATGAGCAGTTCTTC.

In DNA, the CDR3 is TGTGCCAGCAGTCCAGGGGGCGATAGCTATGGCTACACCTTC. Its translation is CASSPGGDSYGYTF. The chain joins TRBV6-5 to TRBJ1-2; 8 positions match TRBD1. Trimming removed 5 bases from V and 4 bases from J; junction bases left unmatched: 6. This CDR3 comprises 14 residues. Germline lookup yields CDR1 MNHEY and CDR2 SVGAGI.

The chain is built from TRBV21-1 and TRBJ2-5; the table's TRBD1 call for D was not verified on the DNA. TRBV21-1 is tagged as a pseudogene. This CDR3 has 16 residues. The CDR3 loop is CASSKVELPGNETQYF. Written as DNA, the CDR3 is TGTGCCAGCAGCAAAGTGGAATTGCCAGGGAACGAGACCCAGTACTTC.

The J gene is TRBJ1-2, the V gene TRBV27; 7 bases agree with TRBD1. The trim removed 4 bases at V and 8 bases at J, leaving 13 bases unmatched. CDR1 MNHEY and CDR2 SMNVEV come from the germline V gene (reference sequence). CDR3 length: 15 residues. The CDR3 region is CASSSSPRQGWGYTF. Written as DNA, the CDR3 is TGTGCCAGCAGTTCCTCCCCCCGACAGGGATGGGGCTACACCTTC.

This chain joins TRBV3-1 (or the pseudogene TRBV3-2) and TRBJ2-1; TRBD2 agrees at 7 bases. V shed 4 bases and J 5 bases; nucleotides not matched to a gene: 8. The CDR3 has 15 residues. Germline CDR1 LGHDT, CDR2 YNNKEL (reference sequence). CDR3: CASSRTRRGNNEQFF. CDR3 in DNA: TGTGCCAGCAGCCGCACCCGGCGGGGGAACAATGAGCAGTTCTTC.

V gene TRBV19 combines with J gene TRBJ2-6, with 9 bases lining up with TRBD1. The CDR3 totals 21 residues. Germline V gene sequence: CDR1 LNHDA, CDR2 SQIVND (reference sequence). J was trimmed by 0 bases and V by 5 bases; bases with no gene match: 17. The CDR3 is CASSYHRDRVPWGSGANVLTF. DNA of the CDR3: TGTGCCAGTAGTTACCACCGGGACAGGGTTCCCTGGGGCTCTGGGGCCAACGTCCTGACTTTC.

With respect to this clone: Other DNA sequences in this sample translate to the same CDR3. The chain has TRBV5-1 and TRBJ1-1; 8 bases align to TRBD1. V was pared by 1 base and J by 4 bases, with 0 bases of the junction left unmatched. In germline, CDR1 is SGHRS, CDR2 YFSETQ. The CDR3 extends over 13 amino acids. The CDR3 DNA sequence: TGCGCCAGCAGCTTGACAGGGGGCACTGAAGCTTTCTTT. It yields the protein CASSLTGGTEAFF.

The rearrangement joins TRBV27 to TRBJ2-1, with TRBD1 matching over 7 bases. The CDR3 is 16 amino acids. Germline CDR1 reads MNHEY; CDR2 reads SMNVEV (reference sequence). V lost 5 bases and J lost 0; bases outside the gene matches: 7. CDR3 nucleotide sequence: TGTGCCAGCAGTCGACAGGGACCGAGCTCCTACAATGAGCAGTTCTTC. Its translation: CASSRQGPSSYNEQFF.

As regards this clone: A read error may produce the germline difference seen at one junction end. The V call is TRBV7-7, the J call TRBJ2-7, with 9 bases identical to TRBD2. The CDR3 is 15 amino acids. Germline V gene lookup returns CDR1 SSHAT and CDR2 FNYEAQ (reference sequence). CDR3 in DNA: TGTGCTAGCAGCCCTAGCGGGGACCCAGGCTACGAGCAGTACTTC. The encoded protein is CASSPSGDPGYEQYF.

The rearrangement links TRBV5-1 to TRBJ1-4; D remains unclear. Germline CDR1 is SGHRS and CDR2 is YFSETQ. V gave up 3 bases and J gave up 0 bases, with 6 bases separating them. The CDR3 covers 14 residues. As DNA, the CDR3 is TGCGCCAGCAGCTGGGCCGCAACTAATGAAAAACTGTTTTTT. Its translation is CASSWAATNEKLFF.

In DNA, the CDR3 is TGTGCCAGCTTCCTTAGACTAGCGGGAAGTAATGAGCAGTTCTTC. It specifies CASFLRLAGSNEQFF. This chain links TRBV18 with TRBJ2-1, with 11 positions matching TRBD2. The CDR3 length is 15 residues. With V trimmed by 7 bases and J by 7 bases, 9 bases remained unmatched. Germline V gene data show CDR1 as KGHSH and CDR2 as LQKENI.

The chain has TRBV6-5 and TRBJ1-2; 9 nucleotides align to TRBD1. V lost 4 bases, J lost 0 bases, and 3 bases stayed unmatched. Germline V gene lookup returns CDR1 MNHEY and CDR2 SVGAGI. The CDR3 sequence is 15 residues long. The CDR3: CASSSWTGANYGYTF. The CDR3 coding sequence is TGTGCCAGCAGTTCCTGGACAGGGGCTAACTATGGCTACACCTTC.

V is TRBV7-2 and J is TRBJ2-3; 7 bases are shared with TRBD2. Germline assignment: CDR1 SGHTA and CDR2 FQGNSA. Unmatched junction bases numbered 9, after V lost 1 base and J lost 5 bases. The CDR3 extends over 16 amino acids. The CDR3 nucleotides are TGTGCCAGCAGCTTAGATCAGACTAGCTGGAGAGATACGCAGTATTTT. This codes for CASSLDQTSWRDTQYF. The variable domain in full, with the rest retrieved from reference TRBV7-2 and TRBJ2-3, is GAGVSQSPSNKVTEKGKDVELRCDPISGHTALYWYRQSLGQGLEFLIYFQGNSAPDKSGLPSDRFSAERTGGSVSTLTIQRTQQEDSAVYLCASSLDQTSWRDTQYFGPGTRLTVL.

The count of this clone is one. The chain links TRBV6-5 to TRBJ1-5; D not resolved. Deletions cut 5 bases from V and 0 bases from J, with 8 bases between. Germline CDR1 MNHEY, CDR2 SVGAGI. The CDR3 is 14 residues long. This chain's CDR3 is CASSNSYSNQPQHF. The CDR3 region has the DNA TGTGCCAGCAGTAATAGCTATAGCAATCAGCCCCAGCATTTT.

The V call is TRBV5-1, the J call TRBJ2-1; 7 bases map to TRBD2. The CDR3 contains 14 residues. With V trimmed by 4 bases and J by 8 bases, 9 bases remained unmatched. From germline, CDR1 is SGHRS and CDR2 YFSETQ. CDR3 amino acids: CASSRGGSNDEQFF. The DNA of the CDR3 is TGCGCCAGCAGCCGCGGCGGGAGTAACGATGAGCAGTTCTTC.